Listed below are T cell receptor beta chains from one sample, sequenced in a study of blood T cell repertoires in COVID-19. Produced via immunoSEQ multiplex PCR; TCRdb's table is partial and in-frame only. The table records roughly 130,000 clones, more than 65% of them present only once. Sequencing input: peripheral blood. The source is an elderly man with acute or convalescent COVID-19. CDR3s include the opening cysteine and the closing phenylalanine or tryptophan. A D gene is named only where the DNA matches it firmly. Part of the rows lack a size; the others show once, few, many or a class for expanded clones.

-,-,TRBV7-3,12,TRBJ1-1,TGTGCCAGCAGCCGACCGGGGGCTGAAGCTTTCTTT,CASSRPGAEAFF
-,-,TRBV18,15,TRBJ1-1,TGTGCCAGCTCGCGGGGGGCGGGGTCGGACACTGAAGCTTTCTTT,CASSRGAGSDTEAFF
-,-,TRBV6-2/TRBV6-3,13,TRBJ2-1,TGTGCCAGCAGCTCCCTCAGGGGAAGTAAGCAGTTCTTC,CASSSLRGSKQFF
-,TRBD1,TRBV24-1,17,TRBJ2-2,TGTGCCACCAGTGACCTCCCAAGTACAGGGGGAACCGGGGAGCTGTTTTTT,CATSDLPSTGGTGELFF
-,TRBD1,TRBV5-1,17,TRBJ2-5,TGCGCCAGCAGCACCGGGACAGGGGGCAACCAGTTGGAGACCCAGTACTTC,CASSTGTGGNQLETQYF
-,-,TRBV29-1,12,TRBJ1-1,TGCAGCGTGGGGGGAGCGAACACTGAAGCTTTCTTT,CSVGGANTEAFF
-,-,TRBV9,12,TRBJ2-3,TGTGCCAGCAGCAAACTAGCAGATACGCAGTATTTT,CASSKLADTQYF
-,-,TRBV6-2/TRBV6-3,15,TRBJ2-7,TGTGCCAGCAGTTACGACCAGGGGGGAACCTACGAGCAGTACTTC,CASSYDQGGTYEQYF
-,-,TRBV6-2/TRBV6-3,13,TRBJ2-7,TGTGCCAGCAGTTACCCACAGTCCTACGAGCAGTACTTC,CASSYPQSYEQYF
few,-,TRBV7-2,13,TRBJ2-5,TGTGCCAGCAGCTTAGGGCGCGGAGAGACCCAGTACTTC,CASSLGRGETQYF
-,TRBD2,TRBV2,14,TRBJ2-3,TGTGCCAGCACCCAAGCGGGACCCACAGATACGCAGTATTTT,CASTQAGPTDTQYF
many,TRBD1,TRBV24-1,16,TRBJ2-7,TGTGCCACCAGTGACTCCACAGGGGGCCCCTCCTACGAGCAGTACTTC,CATSDSTGGPSYEQYF
-,-,TRBV6-5,14,TRBJ1-5,TGTGCCAGCAGTTACGCAGCGAGCAATCAGCCCCAGCATTTT,CASSYAASNQPQHF
few,-,TRBV5-1,16,TRBJ2-5,TGCGCCAGCAGCTTGCACGGAGGCGACGGGGGAGAGACCCAGTACTTC,CASSLHGGDGGETQYF
-,TRBD1,TRBV7-2,14,TRBJ1-2,TGTGCCAGCAGCCTCGGACAGGGGCCCTATGGCTACACCTTC,CASSLGQGPYGYTF
-,-,TRBV19,13,TRBJ2-5,TGTGCCAGTAGTATGGCCATCCAAGAGACCCAGTACTTC,CASSMAIQETQYF
-,-,TRBV6-5,13,TRBJ1-1,TGTGCCAGCAGCCGGACAATGGGCACTGAAGCTTTCTTT,CASSRTMGTEAFF
once,TRBD1,TRBV7-2,15,TRBJ2-7,TGTGCCAGCAGCCCCGACAGGGGGCTTTCCTACGAGCAGTACTTC,CASSPDRGLSYEQYF
-,TRBD2,TRBV5-1,18,TRBJ2-3,TGCGCCAGCAGCGCCTCCGGGACTAGCGGGACAGGCACAGATACGCAGTATTTT,CASSASGTSGTGTDTQYF
-,-,TRBV5-1,18,TRBJ2-3,TGCGCCAGCAGCTTGGCCCTTAGTGGGACAACTAGCACAGATACGCAGTATTTT,CASSLALSGTTSTDTQYF
-,-,TRBV5-6,11,TRBJ1-4,TGTGCCAGCAGCCTCGGAGAAGAGCTGTTTTTT,CASSLGEELFF
-,TRBD1,TRBV6-6,17,TRBJ1-5,TGTGCCAGCAGTCCCATGGACAGGGGGCGAGGTAATCAGCCCCAGCATTTT,CASSPMDRGRGNQPQHF
-,-,TRBV21-1,18,TRBJ1-4,TGTGCCAGCAGCAAAGAGTGGGGAGGGTCGGACACTAATGAAAAACTGTTTTTT,CASSKEWGGSDTNEKLFF
-,-,TRBV6-5,13,TRBJ1-5,TGTGCCAGCACGGACACCCAAAATCAGCCCCAGCATTTT,CASTDTQNQPQHF
-,-,TRBV6-1,13,TRBJ1-1,TGTGCCAGCAGTGAAGCGAGGAGGCTGGTAGCTTTCTTT,CASSEARRLVAFF
-,-,TRBV5-1,15,TRBJ2-7,TGCGCCAGCAGCTTGGCCTTGGGGTCTGGAGGCGAGCAGTACTTC,CASSLALGSGGEQYF
-,-,TRBV27,15,TRBJ1-1,TGTGCCAGCAGTTTCATTACGGGGGGAAACACTGAAGCTTTCTTT,CASSFITGGNTEAFF
-,-,TRBV7-9,15,TRBJ1-1,TGTGCCAGCAGCTTATCTGCAGGACAGAACACTGAAGCTTTCTTT,CASSLSAGQNTEAFF
-,TRBD2,TRBV20-1,15,TRBJ2-3,TGCAGTGCTAGTGCTAGCGGACTAGCGGCAGATACGCAGTATTTT,CSASASGLAADTQYF
-,-,TRBV5-5,12,TRBJ2-1,TGTGCCAGCAGCTTCAGGGCAGCTGAGCAGTTCTTC,CASSFRAAEQFF
-,TRBD1,TRBV2,12,TRBJ1-2,TGTGCCAGCTACAGGGGGCGCGATAGCTACACCTTC,CASYRGRDSYTF
-,TRBD1,TRBV3-1/TRBV3-2,16,TRBJ1-2,TGTGCCAGCAGCCAAGAGGAGAGGGGGCTTATCTATGGCTACACCTTC,CASSQEERGLIYGYTF
once,-,TRBV6-4,13,TRBJ2-7,TGTGCCAGCAGTGAAGAGGCGTCCTACGAGCAGTACTTC,CASSEEASYEQYF
-,-,TRBV5-8,14,TRBJ2-7,TGTGCCAGCAGACGCACCGGGAGCGACTACGAGCAGTACTTC,CASRRTGSDYEQYF
few,-,TRBV7-2,14,TRBJ2-1,TGTGCCAGCAGCTCACCGGGCTCCTACAATGAGCAGTTCTTC,CASSSPGSYNEQFF
-,-,TRBV29-1,11,TRBJ1-1,TGCAGCGTTGGACATTACACTGAAGCTTTCTTT,CSVGHYTEAFF
-,TRBD2,TRBV30,15,TRBJ2-3,TGTGCCTGGAGTGTACCGGGGGGGGCATTCGATACGCAGTATTTT,CAWSVPGGAFDTQYF
-,TRBD1,TRBV6-2/TRBV6-3,15,TRBJ1-5,TGTGCCAGCAGTTACTCGAGAGGGGGCATTCAGCCCCAGCATTTT,CASSYSRGGIQPQHF
once,-,TRBV10-3,13,TRBJ2-1,TGTGCCATCAGCGGGCAGGGCAACAATGAGCAGTTCTTC,CAISGQGNNEQFF
-,-,TRBV7-9,12,TRBJ1-6,TGTGCCAGCAGCTTACGAGATTCACCCCTCCACTTT,CASSLRDSPLHF
-,TRBD1,TRBV7-9,13,TRBJ1-1,TGTGCCAGCATCGGACAGGGGCCCACTGAAGCTTTCTTT,CASIGQGPTEAFF
-,-,TRBV11-2,16,TRBJ1-6,TGTGCCAGCAGCTTAAGAAGAGGCCGGGTGCCTTCACCCCTCCACTTT,CASSLRRGRVPSPLHF
-,-,TRBV5-1,15,TRBJ1-5,TGCGCCAGCAGCTTGGATGGGACACCGAATCAGCCCCAGCATTTT,CASSLDGTPNQPQHF
-,-,TRBV30,14,TRBJ1-5,TGTGCCTGGAGTTTCTCAGGGGGCAATCAGCCCCAGCATTTT,CAWSFSGGNQPQHF
-,-,TRBV5-1,14,TRBJ1-5,TGCGCCAGCAGCACAGGAACCCCCGATCAGCCCCAGCATTTT,CASSTGTPDQPQHF
-,-,TRBV4-2,12,TRBJ2-2,TGTGCCAGTGGACAGCGCGCCGGGGAGCTGTTTTTT,CASGQRAGELFF
-,TRBD1,TRBV12-3/TRBV12-4,12,TRBJ2-5,TGTGCCAGCAGAACAGGGGGGGAGACCCAGTACTTC,CASRTGGETQYF
once,TRBD1,TRBV6-4,14,TRBJ2-3,TGTGCCAGCAGTCCCACAGGGGGCGAAGATACGCAGTATTTT,CASSPTGGEDTQYF
-,-,TRBV2,14,TRBJ2-7,TGTGCCAGCAGTCCCCAGGAAACCGTCTCCGAGCAGTACTTC,CASSPQETVSEQYF
few,TRBD1,TRBV2,13,TRBJ1-2,TGTGCCAGCAGCCGACAGGGGTTGGCTGGCTACACCTTC,CASSRQGLAGYTF
-,TRBD2,TRBV7-9,13,TRBJ2-5,TGTGCCAGCAGCCTCGGACTAGCGGGAACCCAGTACTTC,CASSLGLAGTQYF
-,-,TRBV24-1,14,TRBJ1-2,TGTGCCACCAGTGATTTGAGGCAGCGCTATGGCTACACCTTC,CATSDLRQRYGYTF
few,TRBD1,TRBV5-6,16,TRBJ1-2,TGTGCCAGCAGCTCGGACAGGGTTGGGCCCAACTATGGCTACACCTTC,CASSSDRVGPNYGYTF
-,-,TRBV2,15,TRBJ1-1,TGTGCCAGCTCTCAAAGGGGGTCTGGGCGAACTGAAGCTTTCTTT,CASSQRGSGRTEAFF
-,-,TRBV5-6,13,TRBJ1-1,TGTGCCAGCAGCTTCGACAGGAACACTGAAGCTTTCTTT,CASSFDRNTEAFF
-,-,TRBV4-3,13,TRBJ1-1,TGCGCCAGCAGCAACCAGCGTGGGACTGAAGCTTTCTTT,CASSNQRGTEAFF
-,-,TRBV15,15,TRBJ1-4,TGTGCCACCAGCAGAGGTCGGGGTCTGGGAGAAAAACTGTTTTTT,CATSRGRGLGEKLFF